Each of the 3 T cell receptor beta chains below was sequenced from the same sample in a study of blood T cell repertoires in COVID-19. Produced via immunoSEQ multiplex PCR; TCRdb's table is partial and in-frame only. The sample records tens of thousands of clones, approximately 90% being singletons. Sequenced sample: peripheral blood. All receptors come from a woman aged 60-70 years with active COVID-19.

The gene calls are TRBV6-6 and TRBJ2-2; D gene uncertain. Germline loops: CDR1 MNHNY, CDR2 SVGAGI (reference sequence). This CDR3 comprises 11 residues. Trimming removed 4 bases from V and 8 bases from J, with 5 bases in between. DNA for the CDR3: TGTGCCAGCAGTTCGCGTGGGGAGCTGTTTTTT. Its translation is CASSSRGELFF.

This chain links TRBV24-1 with TRBJ2-2; TRBD2 matches at 7 bases. Germline V CDR1 and CDR2: KGHDR, SFDVKD. The CDR3 consists of 15 residues. V lost 4 bases and J lost 3; bases outside the gene matches: 4. CDR3 loop: CATSDSGLYTGELFF. The CDR3 nucleotides are TGTGCCACCAGTGACTCGGGACTATACACCGGGGAGCTGTTTTTT.

The chain has TRBV24-1 and TRBJ2-2; no clear D. The V gene's germline CDR1 is KGHDR and CDR2 SFDVKD. This CDR3 spans 12 amino acids. Trimming took 9 bases from V and 1 from J, leaving 5 bases between them. The CDR3 DNA is TGTGCCACCGGGCTGAACACCGGGGAGCTGTTTTTT. It specifies CATGLNTGELFF.